A selection of T cell receptor beta chains follows, all from one sample in a study of blood T cell repertoires in COVID-19. Profiled with immunoSEQ multiplex PCR; TCRdb holds only in-frame clones, not every one. The sample records some 160,000 clones, about 82% being singletons. The sample consisted of peripheral blood. The receptors shown here come from a man between 70 and 80 years old with active or convalescent COVID-19. CDR3s include the opening cysteine and the closing phenylalanine or tryptophan. D genes are given only for firm matches. The size field is filled for only some rows; it gives once, few, many or a size class.

NA	NA	TRBV25-1	TRBJ2-6	CASSPPGAGANVLTF	TGTGCCAGCAGCCCTCCGGGAGCCGGGGCCAACGTCCTGACTTTC
TRBD2	once	TRBV7-2	TRBJ2-7	CASSLDRTSGGSVYEQYF	TGTGCCAGCAGCTTAGATCGGACTAGCGGGGGGTCCGTATACGAGCAGTACTTC
TRBD2	NA	TRBV27	TRBJ2-7	CASSIGRGYEQYF	TGTGCCAGCAGTATTGGGCGGGGGTACGAGCAGTACTTC
NA	NA	TRBV27	TRBJ1-1	CASSLLGGSTEAFF	TGTGCCAGCAGTTTACTGGGTGGGAGCACTGAAGCTTTCTTT
TRBD1	NA	TRBV24-1	TRBJ2-1	CATSAPGQGDEQFF	TGTGCCACCAGTGCTCCGGGACAGGGGGATGAGCAGTTCTTC
NA	NA	TRBV10-1	TRBJ2-2	CASRTSRDTGELFF	TGCGCCAGCAGAACCTCCAGGGACACCGGGGAGCTGTTTTTT
NA	NA	TRBV6-6	TRBJ1-3	CASSYSGQQGGNTIYF	TGTGCCAGCAGTTACTCGGGACAACAGGGAGGAAACACCATATATTTT
NA	NA	TRBV5-6	TRBJ1-6	CASSLRTGSGSPLHF	TGTGCCAGCAGCTTGCGCACAGGGTCAGGTTCACCCCTCCACTTT
TRBD1	NA	TRBV18	TRBJ1-6	CASSPRARQGGNSPLHF	TGTGCCAGCTCACCACGGGCAAGACAGGGAGGTAATTCACCCCTCCACTTT
NA	NA	TRBV12-5	TRBJ1-4	CASGSAVSNEKLFF	TGTGCTAGTGGGTCCGCAGTTTCTAATGAAAAACTGTTTTTT
NA	NA	TRBV5-1	TRBJ2-5	CASSLGLSERGETQYF	TGCGCCAGCAGCTTGGGTCTTTCCGAACGGGGGGAGACCCAGTACTTC
NA	few	TRBV6-2/TRBV6-3	TRBJ2-5	CASSFQGSRTQYF	TGTGCCAGCAGTTTCCAGGGCTCCAGGACCCAGTACTTC
NA	NA	TRBV18	TRBJ1-1	CASSPLLGAGRDTEAFF	TGTGCCAGCTCACCACTTCTTGGAGCAGGGAGGGACACTGAAGCTTTCTTT
NA	NA	TRBV7-2	TRBJ1-2	CASSLGRNYGYTF	TGTGCCAGCAGCCTGGGGCGGAACTATGGCTACACCTTC
NA	NA	TRBV24-1	TRBJ2-1	CATTREALVANEQFF	TGTGCCACCACAAGGGAGGCGTTAGTGGCTAATGAGCAGTTCTTC
TRBD1	NA	TRBV19	TRBJ1-1	CASSIAGGLEAFF	TGTGCCAGTAGTATCGCAGGGGGCCTTGAAGCTTTCTTT
NA	NA	TRBV19	TRBJ1-2	CASSISRQQIYGYTF	TGTGCCAGTAGTATATCGCGACAGCAGATCTATGGCTACACCTTC
TRBD1	once	TRBV6-5	TRBJ1-1	CASSLGQGDTEAFF	TGTGCCAGCAGCCTTGGACAGGGAGACACTGAAGCTTTCTTT
NA	NA	TRBV2	TRBJ2-5	CASSLEETQYF	TGTGCCAGCAGTCTCGAAGAGACCCAGTACTTC
NA	once	TRBV27	TRBJ1-6	CASSSQGPYNSPLHF	TGTGCCAGCAGTTCCCAGGGCCCCTATAATTCACCCCTCCACTTT
NA	NA	TRBV3-1/TRBV3-2	TRBJ1-6	CASSQETGPNSPLHF	TGTGCCAGCAGCCAAGAGACAGGCCCAAATTCACCCCTCCACTTT
NA	NA	TRBV7-2	TRBJ2-7	CASSFQGSDYEQYF	TGTGCCAGCAGCTTTCAGGGTAGTGACTACGAGCAGTACTTC
TRBD1	NA	TRBV4-1	TRBJ2-7	CASSQDPGQGIYEQYF	TGCGCCAGCAGCCAAGATCCGGGACAGGGAATCTACGAGCAGTACTTC
NA	NA	TRBV7-6	TRBJ1-1	CASSARVPNTEAFF	TGTGCCAGCAGCGCGCGGGTTCCGAACACTGAAGCTTTCTTT
TRBD1	NA	TRBV5-1	TRBJ1-2	CASSSGQGDLGYGYTF	TGCGCCAGCAGCTCGGGACAGGGGGATTTGGGCTATGGCTACACCTTC
NA	NA	TRBV30	TRBJ2-3	CAWRRMGWEIGTDTQYF	TGTGCCTGGAGAAGGATGGGGTGGGAGATAGGCACAGATACGCAGTATTTT
NA	NA	TRBV10-2	TRBJ2-7	CAAAGGYEQYF	TGCGCCGCGGCAGGGGGGTACGAGCAGTACTTC
NA	NA	TRBV7-9	TRBJ1-2	CASNLNRAQDKGYTF	TGTGCCAGCAACCTCAATCGAGCACAGGACAAGGGCTACACCTTC
NA	NA	TRBV27	TRBJ2-3	CASRTRLFGTLNTDTQYF	TGTGCCAGCAGGACCCGACTCTTCGGGACTCTTAACACAGATACGCAGTATTTT
NA	NA	TRBV5-4	TRBJ2-5	CASSFGFEETQYF	TGTGCCAGCAGCTTCGGGTTCGAGGAGACCCAGTACTTC
NA	NA	TRBV27	TRBJ2-1	CASSFLLAYEQFF	TGTGCCAGCAGTTTTTTGCTAGCGTATGAGCAGTTCTTC
NA	NA	TRBV7-8	TRBJ2-2	CASSLEMTGAGELFF	TGTGCCAGCAGCTTAGAAATGACGGGGGCCGGGGAGCTGTTTTTT
TRBD1	NA	TRBV5-1	TRBJ1-1	CASSPQGAGNTEAFF	TGCGCCAGCAGCCCGCAGGGGGCCGGGAACACTGAAGCTTTCTTT
TRBD1	NA	TRBV30	TRBJ1-2	CAWTGGRPNYGYTF	TGTGCCTGGACAGGGGGCCGTCCTAACTATGGCTACACCTTC
TRBD2	NA	TRBV7-3	TRBJ2-3	CASSRGGTGPDTQYF	TGTGCCAGCAGCCGGGGAGGGACTGGGCCAGATACGCAGTATTTT
TRBD1	once	TRBV19	TRBJ1-6	CASSRQGDNSPLHF	TGTGCCAGTAGCCGACAGGGAGATAATTCACCCCTCCACTTT